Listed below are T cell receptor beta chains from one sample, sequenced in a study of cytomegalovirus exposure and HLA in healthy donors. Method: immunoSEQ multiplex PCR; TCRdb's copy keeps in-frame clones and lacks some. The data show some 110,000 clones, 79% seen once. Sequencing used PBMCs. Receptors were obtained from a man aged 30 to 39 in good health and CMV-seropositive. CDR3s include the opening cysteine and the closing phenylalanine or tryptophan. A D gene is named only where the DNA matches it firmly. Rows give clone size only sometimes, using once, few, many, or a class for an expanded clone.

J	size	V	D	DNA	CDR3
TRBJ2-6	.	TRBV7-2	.	TGTGCCAGCAGCCCCGGGGACCACAGGGACCCTGGGGCCAACGGCCTGACTTTC	CASSPGDHRDPGANGLTF
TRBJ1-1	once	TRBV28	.	TGTGCCAGCAGTTTCAGGGCAACGGGCACTGAAGCTTTCTTT	CASSFRATGTEAFF
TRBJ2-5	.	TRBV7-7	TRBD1	TGTGCTAGCAGCTTAGGCCGACAGGGTACGACAGAGACCCAGTACTTC	CASSLGRQGTTETQYF
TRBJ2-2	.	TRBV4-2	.	TGTGCCAGCAGCCAAGAGGCGGAGATGGTCACCGGGGAGCTGTTTTTT	CASSQEAEMVTGELFF
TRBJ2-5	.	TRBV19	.	TGTGCCAGTAGTATAGACGGAGAAGAGACCCAGTACTTC	CASSIDGEETQYF
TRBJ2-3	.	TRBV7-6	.	TGTGCCAGCAGCTTAGCGTGGGGGGGCACAGATACGCAGTATTTT	CASSLAWGGTDTQYF
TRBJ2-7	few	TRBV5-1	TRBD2	TGCGCCAGCAGCTTGCGCAGCGGGATGACCTACGAGCAGTACTTC	CASSLRSGMTYEQYF
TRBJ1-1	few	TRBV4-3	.	TGCGCCAGTGCAGGGGAAACTTTCTTT	CASAGETFF
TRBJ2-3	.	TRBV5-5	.	TGTGCCAGCAGCTTAGGACAACGGGGGGATACGCAGTATTTT	CASSLGQRGDTQYF
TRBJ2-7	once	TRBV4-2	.	TGTGCCAGCAGCCAAGCTAGCGCCGTCTCCTACGAGCAGTACTTC	CASSQASAVSYEQYF
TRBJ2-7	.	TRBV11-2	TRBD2	TGTGCCAGCAGCTTAGATCTGAGCGGGAGTCGAACCTACGAGCAGTACTTC	CASSLDLSGSRTYEQYF
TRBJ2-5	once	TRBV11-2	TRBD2	TGTGCCAGCAGCCAATTAGGACTAGCGGGGGAAGAGCAGTACTTC	CASSQLGLAGEEQYF
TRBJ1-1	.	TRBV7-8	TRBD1	TGTGCCAGCAGCCTAAGGGGGCTGACTGAAGCTTTCTTT	CASSLRGLTEAFF
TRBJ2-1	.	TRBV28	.	TGTGCCAGCCAAAGCGGACTGCGAGGGAGTGAGCAGTTCTTC	CASQSGLRGSEQFF
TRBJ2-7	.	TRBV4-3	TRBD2	TGCGCCAGCAGCCAAGATTCTAGCGGGAGGCGCGAGCAGTACTTC	CASSQDSSGRREQYF
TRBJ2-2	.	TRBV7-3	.	TGTGCCAGCAGCTTAGTCGCGCCTACGAACACCGGGGAGCTGTTTTTT	CASSLVAPTNTGELFF
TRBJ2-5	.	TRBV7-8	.	TGTGCCAGCAGCCAGGTTCCCCAAGAGACCCAGTACTTC	CASSQVPQETQYF
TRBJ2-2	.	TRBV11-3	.	TGTGCCAGCAGCTTTCTACTGAGGTCGTTCACCGGGGAGCTGTTTTTT	CASSFLLRSFTGELFF
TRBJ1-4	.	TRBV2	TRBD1	TGTGCCAGCAGTGTCTGGACAGGGCGTGAAAAACTGTTTTTT	CASSVWTGREKLFF
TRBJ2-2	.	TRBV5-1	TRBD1	TGCGCCAGCAGCTCCGGGACAGGGACCTCCGGGGAGCTGTTTTTT	CASSSGTGTSGELFF
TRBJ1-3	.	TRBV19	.	TGTGCCAGTAGTCTCGAAAGGGGCGGTGGAAACACCATATATTTT	CASSLERGGGNTIYF
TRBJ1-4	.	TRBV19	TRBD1	TGTGCCAGTAGTCCGTGGACAGGGCTTACAACTAATGAAAAACTGTTTTTT	CASSPWTGLTTNEKLFF
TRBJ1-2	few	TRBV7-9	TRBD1	TGTGCCAGCAGCTTGGGCCAATCAGGGGGCCATGGCTACACCTTC	CASSLGQSGGHGYTF
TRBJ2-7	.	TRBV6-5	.	TGTGCCAGCTCGTGGGGGGTGTTCTCCTACGAGCAGTACTTC	CASSWGVFSYEQYF
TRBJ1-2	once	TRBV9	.	TGTGCCAGCAGCGTAGGAGGGAGAAGGTATGGCTACACCTTC	CASSVGGRRYGYTF
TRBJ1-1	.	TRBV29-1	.	TGCAGCGTTGATCAGGGAATTCCCCCTGGCGCTTTCTTT	CSVDQGIPPGAFF
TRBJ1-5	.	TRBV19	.	TGTGCCAGTAGTAGTGGACAGCCTAATCAGCCCCAGCATTTT	CASSSGQPNQPQHF
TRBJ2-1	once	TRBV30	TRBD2	TGTGCCTGGAGGACTAGCTCTAATGAGCAGTTCTTC	CAWRTSSNEQFF
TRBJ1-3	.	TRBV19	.	TGTGCCAGTAGTATCTCGCAGAGGAGAAACACCATATATTTT	CASSISQRRNTIYF
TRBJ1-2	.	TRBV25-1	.	TGTGCCAGCAGTTTTACAGGGTCTGGCTACACCTTC	CASSFTGSGYTF
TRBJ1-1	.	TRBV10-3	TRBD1	TGTGCCATCAGTGAGCGGACAGGGGGCGCGGGCACTGAAGCTTTCTTT	CAISERTGGAGTEAFF
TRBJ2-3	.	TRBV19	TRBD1	TGTGCCAGTAGTATCAGGGACAGGGTCCTTAATACGCAGTATTTT	CASSIRDRVLNTQYF
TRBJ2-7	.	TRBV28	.	TGTGCCAGCAGTTTTAGGGGGGAGGGCCGGGACGAGCAGTACTTC	CASSFRGEGRDEQYF
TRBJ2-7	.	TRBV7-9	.	TGTGCCAGCAGCTTAATCTCCTCCTACGAGCAGTACTTC	CASSLISSYEQYF
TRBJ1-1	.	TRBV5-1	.	TGCGCCAGCAGCTTGGCCGTAATGAACACTGAAGCTTTCTTT	CASSLAVMNTEAFF
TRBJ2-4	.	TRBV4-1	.	TGCGCCAGCAGCCAAGTTTCTGGAATAGCTAGCAGTCAGTACTTC	CASSQVSGIASSQYF
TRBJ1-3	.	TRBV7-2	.	TGTGCCAGCAGCCTAGGATCGTGGGCAGGGCCTAGCTCTGGAAACACCATATATTTT	CASSLGSWAGPSSGNTIYF
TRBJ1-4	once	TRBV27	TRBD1	TGTGCCAGCAGTTCACCGGGACAGGGGGCGACTAATGAAAAACTGTTTTTT	CASSSPGQGATNEKLFF
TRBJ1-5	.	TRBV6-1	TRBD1	TGTGCCAGCAGAGTACAGGGGGTAGGTCAGCCCCAGCATTTT	CASRVQGVGQPQHF
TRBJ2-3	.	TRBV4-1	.	TGCGCCAGCAGCCAGGTCTATAGCACAGATACGCAGTATTTT	CASSQVYSTDTQYF
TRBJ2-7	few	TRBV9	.	TGTGCCAGCAGCCCGGACCCGGTGGGGCTAGTCTCCTACGAGCAGTACTTC	CASSPDPVGLVSYEQYF
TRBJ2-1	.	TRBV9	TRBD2	TGTGCCAGCAGCGTAGGGGGGGGAGGCGTGTACAATGAGCAGTTCTTC	CASSVGGGGVYNEQFF
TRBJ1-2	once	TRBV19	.	TGTGCCAGTAGTCGGACGGGAAATGGCTACACCTTC	CASSRTGNGYTF
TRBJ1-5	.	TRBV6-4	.	TGTGCCAGCAGCGAATCAGGGGATAGCAATCAGCCCCAGCATTTT	CASSESGDSNQPQHF
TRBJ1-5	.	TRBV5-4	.	TGTGCCAGCTTTAATTATTATAGCAATCAGCCCCAGCATTTT	CASFNYYSNQPQHF